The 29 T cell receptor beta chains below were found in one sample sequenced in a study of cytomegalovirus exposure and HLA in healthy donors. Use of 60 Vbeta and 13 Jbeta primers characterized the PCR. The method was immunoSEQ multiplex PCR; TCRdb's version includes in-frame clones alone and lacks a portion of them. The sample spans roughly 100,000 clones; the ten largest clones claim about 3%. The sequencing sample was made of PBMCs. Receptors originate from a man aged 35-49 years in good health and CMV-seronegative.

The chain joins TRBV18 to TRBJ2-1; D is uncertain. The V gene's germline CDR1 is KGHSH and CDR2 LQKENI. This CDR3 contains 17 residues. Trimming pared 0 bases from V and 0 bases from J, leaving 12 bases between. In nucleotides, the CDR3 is TGTGCCAGCTCACCACCTTCTGCGGATAGCTCCTACAATGAGCAGTTCTTC. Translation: CASSPPSADSSYNEQFF.

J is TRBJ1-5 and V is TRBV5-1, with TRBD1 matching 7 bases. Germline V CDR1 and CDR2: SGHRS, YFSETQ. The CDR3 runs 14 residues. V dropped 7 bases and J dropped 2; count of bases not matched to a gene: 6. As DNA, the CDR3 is TGCGCCAGCCCAACAGGGGACCGCAATCAGCCCCAGCATTTT. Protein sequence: CASPTGDRNQPQHF.

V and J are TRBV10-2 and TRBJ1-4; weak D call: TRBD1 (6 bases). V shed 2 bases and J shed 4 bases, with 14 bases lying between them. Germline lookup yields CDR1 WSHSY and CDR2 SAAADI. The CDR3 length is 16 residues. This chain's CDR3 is CASSEVRDTNNEKLFF. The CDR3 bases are TGCGCCAGCAGTGAGGTAAGGGACACAAATAATGAAAAACTGTTTTTT.

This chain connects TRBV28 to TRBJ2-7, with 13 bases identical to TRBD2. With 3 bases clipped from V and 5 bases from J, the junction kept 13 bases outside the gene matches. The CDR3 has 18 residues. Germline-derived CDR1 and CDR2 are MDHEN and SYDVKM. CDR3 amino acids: CASSLLSRTSGSRHEQYF. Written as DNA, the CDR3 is TGTGCCAGCAGTTTGTTATCCCGGACTAGCGGGAGTAGGCACGAGCAGTACTTC.

The CDR3 DNA is TGTGCCAGCAGTGACCTCGGACAGGGGAATGAAAAACTGTTTTTT. Amino acid sequence: CASSDLGQGNEKLFF. The chain couples TRBV2 to TRBJ1-4; 9 bases are shared with TRBD1. The CDR3 spans 15 residues. Germline lookup yields CDR1 SNHLY and CDR2 FYNNEI. V gave up 3 bases and J gave up 5 bases; unmatched junction bases: 4.

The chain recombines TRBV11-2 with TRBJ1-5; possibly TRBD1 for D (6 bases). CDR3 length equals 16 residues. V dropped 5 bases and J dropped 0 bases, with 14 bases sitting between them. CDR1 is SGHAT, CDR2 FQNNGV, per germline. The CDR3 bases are TGTGCCAGCAGCCTTAGGCCGGACAGTAGCAATCAGCCCCAGCATTTT. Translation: CASSLRPDSSNQPQHF.

For the CDR3, the DNA is TGCAGTGGAATAGGGGGCACTGAAGCTTTCTTT. Protein product: CSGIGGTEAFF. The chain couples TRBV20-1 to TRBJ1-1, with a tentative D call TRBD1 (6 bases). The germline V gene has CDR1 DFQATT and CDR2 SNEGSKA (reference sequence). The CDR3 consists of 11 residues. V was cut by 7 bases and J by 4 bases, with 10 bases left in between.

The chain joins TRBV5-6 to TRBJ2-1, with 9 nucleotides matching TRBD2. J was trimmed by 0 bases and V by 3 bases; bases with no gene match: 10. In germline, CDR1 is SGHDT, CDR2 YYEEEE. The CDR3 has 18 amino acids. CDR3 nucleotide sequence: TGTGCCAGCAGCTCTCGGTTAGCGGGGGTGAGCTCCTACAATGAGCAGTTCTTC. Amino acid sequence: CASSSRLAGVSSYNEQFF.

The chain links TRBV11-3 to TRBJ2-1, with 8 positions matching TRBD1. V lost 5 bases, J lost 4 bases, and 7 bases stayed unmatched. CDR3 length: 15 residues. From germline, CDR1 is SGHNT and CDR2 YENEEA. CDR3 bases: TGTGCCAGCAGCCCAGGACAGGGTCCTTACAATGAGCAGTTCTTC. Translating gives CASSPGQGPYNEQFF.

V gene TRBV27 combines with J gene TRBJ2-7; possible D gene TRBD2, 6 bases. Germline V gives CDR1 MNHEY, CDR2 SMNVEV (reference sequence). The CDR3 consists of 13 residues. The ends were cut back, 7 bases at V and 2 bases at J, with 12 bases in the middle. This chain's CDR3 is CASIGSTPYEQYF. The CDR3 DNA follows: TGTGCCAGCATCGGGAGCACCCCCTACGAGCAGTACTTC.

The CDR3 DNA sequence: TGTGCCAGCTCACCGCAACAGGGATGGGACACTGAAGCTTTCTTT. Translation gives CASSPQQGWDTEAFF. The rearrangement uses TRBV18 and TRBJ1-1, with D possibly being TRBD1 (6 bases). CDR1 KGHSH and CDR2 LQKENI come from the germline V gene. V lost 3 bases to trimming and J lost 3 bases, with 14 bases between them. This CDR3 comprises 15 residues.

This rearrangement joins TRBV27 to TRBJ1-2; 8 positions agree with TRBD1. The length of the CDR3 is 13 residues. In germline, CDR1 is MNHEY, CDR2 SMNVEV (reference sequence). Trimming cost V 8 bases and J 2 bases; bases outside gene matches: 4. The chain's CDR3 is CASWDRLNYGYTF. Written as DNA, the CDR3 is TGTGCCAGCTGGGACAGGCTAAACTATGGCTACACCTTC.

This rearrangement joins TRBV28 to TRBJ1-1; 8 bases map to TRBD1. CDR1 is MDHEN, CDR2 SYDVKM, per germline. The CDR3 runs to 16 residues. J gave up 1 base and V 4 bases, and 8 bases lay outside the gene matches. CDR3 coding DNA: TGTGCCAGCAGTTCGCCACACAGGGGGGGGAACACTGAAGCTTTCTTT. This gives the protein CASSSPHRGGNTEAFF.

This chain's CDR3 is CASSYGVGSNSPLHF. In DNA form, the CDR3 reads TGTGCCAGCAGCTATGGGGTGGGGAGTAATTCACCCCTCCACTTT. V gene TRBV11-2 combines with J gene TRBJ1-6; D not certain. The length of the CDR3 is 15 residues. With 4 bases removed from V and 6 bases from J, the gap between germline ends came to 13 bases. From germline, CDR1 is SGHAT and CDR2 FQNNGV. The whole variable domain, remainder taken from reference TRBV11-2 and TRBJ1-6, is EAGVAQSPRYKIIEKRQSVAFWCNPISGHATLYWYQQILGQGPKLLIQFQNNGVVDDSQLPKDRFSAERLKGVDSTLKIQPAKLEDSAVYLCASSYGVGSNSPLHFGNGTRLTVT.

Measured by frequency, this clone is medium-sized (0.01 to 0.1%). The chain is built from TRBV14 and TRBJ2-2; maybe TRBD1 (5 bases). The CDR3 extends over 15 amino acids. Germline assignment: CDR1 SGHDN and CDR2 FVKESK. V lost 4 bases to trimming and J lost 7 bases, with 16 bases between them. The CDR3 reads CASSRAGYDRGELFF. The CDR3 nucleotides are TGTGCCAGCAGCCGAGCAGGGTATGATCGCGGGGAGCTGTTTTTT.

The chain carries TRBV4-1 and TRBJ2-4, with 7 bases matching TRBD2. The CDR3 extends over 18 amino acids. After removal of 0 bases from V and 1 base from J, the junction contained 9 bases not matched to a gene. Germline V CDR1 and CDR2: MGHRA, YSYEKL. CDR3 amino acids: CASSQEYKAGLAKNIQYF. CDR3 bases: TGCGCCAGCAGCCAAGAATATAAAGCGGGACTGGCCAAAAACATTCAGTACTTC.

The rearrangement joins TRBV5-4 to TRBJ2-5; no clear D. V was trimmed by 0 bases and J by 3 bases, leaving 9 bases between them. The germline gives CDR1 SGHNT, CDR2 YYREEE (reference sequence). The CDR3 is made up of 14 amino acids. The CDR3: CASSLAARKETQYF. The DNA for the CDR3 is TGTGCCAGCAGCTTGGCCGCGCGGAAAGAGACCCAGTACTTC.

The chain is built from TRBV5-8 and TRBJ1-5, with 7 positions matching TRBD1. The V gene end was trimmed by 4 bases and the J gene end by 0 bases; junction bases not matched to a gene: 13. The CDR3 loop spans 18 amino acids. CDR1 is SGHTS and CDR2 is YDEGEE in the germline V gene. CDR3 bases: TGTGCCAGCAGCCGGGGACAGAGGCCGGGCGATAGCAATCAGCCCCAGCATTTT. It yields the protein CASSRGQRPGDSNQPQHF. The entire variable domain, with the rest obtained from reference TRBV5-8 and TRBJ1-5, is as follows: EAGVTQSPTHLIKTRGQQATLRCSPISGHTSVYWYQQALGLGLQFLLWYDEGEERNRGNFPPRFSGRQFPNYSSELNVNALELEDSALYLCASSRGQRPGDSNQPQHFGDGTRLSIL.

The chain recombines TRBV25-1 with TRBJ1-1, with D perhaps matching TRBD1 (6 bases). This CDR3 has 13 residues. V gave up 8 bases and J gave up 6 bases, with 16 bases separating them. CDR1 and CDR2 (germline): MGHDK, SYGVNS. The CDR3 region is CASGGAGKAEAFF. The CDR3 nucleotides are TGTGCCAGCGGGGGGGCAGGGAAGGCTGAAGCTTTCTTT.

In DNA form, the CDR3 reads TGTGCCAGCGCCGGGACTAGCCGCAACCTAGCCAAAAACATTCAGTACTTC. Amino acid sequence: CASAGTSRNLAKNIQYF. The chain is built from TRBV19 and TRBJ2-4; 9 bases match TRBD2. The germline CDR1 and CDR2 sequences are LNHDA and SQIVND (reference sequence). V lost 9 bases and J lost 0; bases outside the gene matches: 12. The CDR3 extends over 17 amino acids.

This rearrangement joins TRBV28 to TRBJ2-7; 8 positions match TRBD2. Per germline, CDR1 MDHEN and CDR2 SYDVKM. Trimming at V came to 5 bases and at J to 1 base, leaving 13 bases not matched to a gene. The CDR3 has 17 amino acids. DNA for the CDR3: TGTGCCAGCAGTCAACATTCCGGGACGGGGGGGTCCTACGAGCAGTACTTC. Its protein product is CASSQHSGTGGSYEQYF.

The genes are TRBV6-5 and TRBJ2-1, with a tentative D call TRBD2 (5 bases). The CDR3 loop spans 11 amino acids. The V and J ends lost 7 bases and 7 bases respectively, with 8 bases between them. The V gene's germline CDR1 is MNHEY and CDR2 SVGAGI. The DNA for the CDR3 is TGTGCCAGCACTAGGAGGAATGAGCAGTTCTTC. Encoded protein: CASTRRNEQFF.

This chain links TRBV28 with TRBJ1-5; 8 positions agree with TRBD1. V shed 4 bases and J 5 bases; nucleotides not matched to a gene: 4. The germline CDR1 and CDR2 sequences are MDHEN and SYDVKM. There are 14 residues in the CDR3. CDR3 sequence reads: CASSSLTGDQPQHF. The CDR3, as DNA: TGTGCCAGCAGTTCCCTGACAGGGGATCAGCCCCAGCATTTT. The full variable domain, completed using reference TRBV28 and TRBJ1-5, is DVKVTQSSRYLVKRTGEKVFLECVQDMDHENMFWYRQDPGLGLRLIYFSYDVKMKEKGDIPEGYSVSREKKERFSLILESASTNQTSMYLCASSSLTGDQPQHFGDGTRLSIL.

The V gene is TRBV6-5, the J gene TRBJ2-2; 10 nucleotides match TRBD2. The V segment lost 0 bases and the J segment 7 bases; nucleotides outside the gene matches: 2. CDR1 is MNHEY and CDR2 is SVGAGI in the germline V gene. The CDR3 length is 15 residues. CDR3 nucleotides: TGTGCCAGCAGTTACTCACGACTAGCGGGCGGGGAGCTGTTTTTT. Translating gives CASSYSRLAGGELFF.

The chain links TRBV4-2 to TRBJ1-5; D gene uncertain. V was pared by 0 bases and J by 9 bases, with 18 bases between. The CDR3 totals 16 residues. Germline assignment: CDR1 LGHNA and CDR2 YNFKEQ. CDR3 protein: CASSQEAGSAVLPQHF. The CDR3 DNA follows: TGTGCCAGCAGCCAAGAGGCCGGATCAGCGGTATTGCCCCAGCATTTT.

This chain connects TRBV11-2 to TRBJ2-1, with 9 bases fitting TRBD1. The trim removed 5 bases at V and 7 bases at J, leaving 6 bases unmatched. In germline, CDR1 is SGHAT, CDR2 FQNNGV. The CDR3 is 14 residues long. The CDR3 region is CASSPRTGDNEQFF. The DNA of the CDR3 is TGTGCCAGCAGCCCGAGGACAGGGGATAATGAGCAGTTCTTC.

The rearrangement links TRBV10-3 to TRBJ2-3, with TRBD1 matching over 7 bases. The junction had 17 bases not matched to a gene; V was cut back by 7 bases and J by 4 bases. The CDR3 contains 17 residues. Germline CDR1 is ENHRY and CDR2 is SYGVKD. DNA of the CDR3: TGTGCCATCAAGAGACAGGGACAATTTTTGGAGGCAGATACGCAGTATTTT. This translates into CAIKRQGQFLEADTQYF.

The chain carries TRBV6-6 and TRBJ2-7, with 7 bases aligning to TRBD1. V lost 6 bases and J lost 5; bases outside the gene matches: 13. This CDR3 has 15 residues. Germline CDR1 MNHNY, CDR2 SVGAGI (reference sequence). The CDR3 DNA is TGTGCCAGCAGCTGGAACCCCGACAGGGACCACGAGCAGTACTTC. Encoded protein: CASSWNPDRDHEQYF.

As DNA, the CDR3 is TGTGCCAGCTCACCACAGCAGGGGATCTCTGGAAACACCATATATTTT. This codes for CASSPQQGISGNTIYF. V is TRBV18 and J is TRBJ1-3; tentative D call: TRBD1 (6 bases). CDR1 and CDR2 (germline): KGHSH, LQKENI. This CDR3 has 16 residues. Trimming stripped 1 base from V and 0 bases from J, with 10 bases between.